These T cell receptor beta chains were read from a single sample in a study of T cells after yellow fever vaccination. TCRdb re-derived calls from the 5' RACE reads in MiXCR, one entry per CDR3 protein. The profile shows approximately 110,000 distinct CDR3 sequences, approximately 8.4% of them singletons. The source material was CD8+ T cells sorted from PBMCs, sampled 45 days after the yellow fever booster vaccination. The receptors shown here come from a man aged 25 to 40 who received the YFV17D yellow fever vaccine. CDR3s leave out the opening cysteine and the closing phenylalanine or tryptophan.

>TRBV9
ASSPYSPNTEAF
>TRBV27
ASTSPGGVADNEQF
>TRBV7-8
ASSSLAQGVYEQY
>TRBV7-2
ASSTGTSGSDTQY
>TRBV29-1
SVVDYVGLAGDEQY
>TRBV28
ASSPLIRLGEQF
>TRBV6-5
ASLGGNQPQH
>TRBV28
ASSLSGNYNEQF
>TRBV6-5
ASSYSSNSPLH
>TRBV27
ASLGGANEKLF
>TRBV7-6
ASSSSAGHSYEQY
>TRBV27
ASSLVGQGQGGTGELF
>TRBV29-1
SVNPGTGGYEQY
>TRBV29-1
SAMSTTYEQY
>TRBV7-2
ASSFDRAPYEQY
>TRBV29-1
SVDTSGQGRTEAF
>TRBV20-1
SARGLNEQF
>TRBV7-9
ASSLNRGGPTEAF
>TRBV2
ASSGGTGPYNEQF
>TRBV21-1
ASSTSKRRDGNQPQH
>TRBV6-5
ASSYLLDPRSYEQY
>TRBV12-3/TRBV12-4
ASSLRTSPGRDETQY
>TRBV12-3/TRBV12-4
ASSSAGGLAETQY
>TRBV27
ASSDRSTYEQY
>TRBV12-3/TRBV12-4
ASSPGLAPVNEQF
>TRBV12-3/TRBV12-4
ASSLGTVPETQY
>TRBV5-1
ASRTSGGEQY
>TRBV20-1
SARDPAGVVGELF
>TRBV4-3
ASSQELADEQF
>TRBV20-1
SAPRVGEQY
>TRBV12-3/TRBV12-4
ASSPGPRQTQY
>TRBV7-9
ASSSSSSYNEQF
>TRBV7-9
ASRATGTTLTDTQY
>TRBV7-6
ASSLVTGEETQY
>TRBV5-4
ASSLYGNEQY
>TRBV5-4
ASMGGNEQF
>TRBV29-1
SVELITDTQY
>TRBV27
ASSLLGTYSYNEQF
>TRBV29-1
SVDVSREEKLF
>TRBV9
ASSVESSSYNSPLH
>TRBV5-6
ASSFQRDPVNQPQH
>TRBV7-2
ASSRPTGQETQY
>TRBV30
AWRGWGEQF
>TRBV20-1
SASDRPGLAEADTQY
>TRBV2
ASSDVGQGDEQY
>TRBV7-6
ASSPAGFRHGYT
>TRBV4-3
ASSPAEGGYEQY
>TRBV9
ASSVGSGAGDNEQF
>TRBV6-6
ASTGTGIHEQY
>TRBV9
ASSVDILSGSYEQY
>TRBV6-2/TRBV6-3
ASSYTLSGTEKETQY